What follows is one T cell receptor beta chain and its context. What it binds is not known. These data belong to a study of neoadjuvant anti-PD-1 for oral cavity cancer. The data were produced by immunoSEQ multiplex PCR, yet TCRdb's version contains in-frame clones alone and is incomplete. The sample has some 61,000 clones, roughly 85% seen once. Germline CDR1 is SEHNR and CDR2 is FQNEAQ (reference sequence). Trimming stripped 0 bases from V and 8 bases from J, with 17 bases between. This CDR3 has 16 residues. General study points: After neoadjuvant nivolumab, PBMC T cell clonality was significantly higher in non-responders than responders. TCR analyses covered only a few patients per response group.

Time point specified: after neoadjuvant nivolumab, at surgical resection. Blood cells were analyzed directly, without culture or expansion. The sequence was obtained from a person between 35 and 79 years old with oral cavity squamous cell carcinoma. The sample here was PBMCs, taken after nivolumab (anti-PD-1) treatment. The J gene is TRBJ2-1, the V gene TRBV7-9; no clear D. The CDR3 nucleotides read TGTGCCAGCAGCTTAGCGCGCGACCCCCCGGTCGATGAGCAGTTCTTC. Residues: CASSLARDPPVDEQFF.